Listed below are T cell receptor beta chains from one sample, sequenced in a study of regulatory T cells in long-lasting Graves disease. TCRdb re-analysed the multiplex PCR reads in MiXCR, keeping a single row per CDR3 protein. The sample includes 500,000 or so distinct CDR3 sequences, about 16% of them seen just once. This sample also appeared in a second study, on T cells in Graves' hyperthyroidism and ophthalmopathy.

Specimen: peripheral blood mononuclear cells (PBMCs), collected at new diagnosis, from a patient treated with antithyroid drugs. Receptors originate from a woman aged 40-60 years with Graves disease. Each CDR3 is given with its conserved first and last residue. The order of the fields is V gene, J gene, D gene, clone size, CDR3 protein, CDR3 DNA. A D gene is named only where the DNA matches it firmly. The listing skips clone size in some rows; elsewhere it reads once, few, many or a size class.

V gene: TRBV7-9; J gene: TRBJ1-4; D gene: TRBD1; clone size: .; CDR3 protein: CASSSQGAREKLFF; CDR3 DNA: TGTGCCAGCAGCTCACAGGGGGCGCGAGAAAAACTGTTTTTT
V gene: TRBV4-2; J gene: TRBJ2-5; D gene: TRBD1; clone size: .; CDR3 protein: CASSQDSGQKETQYF; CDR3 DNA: TGTGCCAGCAGCCAAGATTCGGGACAGAAAGAGACCCAGTACTTC
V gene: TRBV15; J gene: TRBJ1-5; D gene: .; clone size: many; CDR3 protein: CATSRGSPGGNQPQHF; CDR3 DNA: TGTGCCACCAGCAGAGGCAGCCCCGGGGGTAATCAGCCCCAGCATTTT
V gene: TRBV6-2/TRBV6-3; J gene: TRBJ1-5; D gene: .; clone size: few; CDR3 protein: CASSYRGEGSNQPQHF; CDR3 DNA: TGTGCCAGCAGTTACAGGGGCGAGGGAAGCAATCAGCCCCAGCATTTT
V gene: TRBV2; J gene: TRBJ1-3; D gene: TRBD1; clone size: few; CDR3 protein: CASSVRGQLSGNTIYF; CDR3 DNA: TGTGCCAGCAGTGTGAGGGGACAGCTCTCTGGAAACACCATATATTTT
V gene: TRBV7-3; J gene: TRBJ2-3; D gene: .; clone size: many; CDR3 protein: CASSSAGGGTQYF; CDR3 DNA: TGTGCCAGCAGCTCGGCTGGTGGGGGTACGCAGTATTTT
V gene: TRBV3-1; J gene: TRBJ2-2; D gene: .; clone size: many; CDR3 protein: CASSQDRIAVNTGELFF; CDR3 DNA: TGTGCCAGCAGCCAAGATAGAATAGCGGTGAACACCGGGGAGCTGTTTTTT
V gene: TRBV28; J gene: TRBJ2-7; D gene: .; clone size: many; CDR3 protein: CASSSPGTASYEQYF; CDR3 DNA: TGTGCCAGCAGTAGTCCCGGGACGGCTTCCTACGAGCAGTACTTC
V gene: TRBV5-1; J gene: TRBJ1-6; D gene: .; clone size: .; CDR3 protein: CASSLVPREYNSPLHF; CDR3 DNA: TGCGCCAGCAGCTTGGTGCCCAGAGAGTATAATTCACCCCTCCACTTT
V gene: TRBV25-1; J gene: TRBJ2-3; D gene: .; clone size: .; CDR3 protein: CASSESGPVNTQYF; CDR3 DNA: TGTGCCAGCAGTGAATCGGGGCCAGTGAATACGCAGTATTTT
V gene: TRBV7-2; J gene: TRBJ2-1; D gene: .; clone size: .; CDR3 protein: CASTLMGHPYNEQFF; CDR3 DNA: TGTGCCAGCACCCTCATGGGGCACCCCTACAATGAGCAGTTCTTC
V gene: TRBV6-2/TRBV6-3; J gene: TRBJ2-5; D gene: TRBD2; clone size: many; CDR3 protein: CASSSLLAGLKETQYF; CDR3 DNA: TGTGCCAGCAGTTCACTGCTAGCGGGGCTTAAAGAGACCCAGTACTTC
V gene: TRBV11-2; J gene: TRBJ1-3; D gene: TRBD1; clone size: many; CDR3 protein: CASSQSGQGRYF; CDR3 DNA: TGTGCCAGCAGCCAATCCGGACAGGGTCGATATTTT
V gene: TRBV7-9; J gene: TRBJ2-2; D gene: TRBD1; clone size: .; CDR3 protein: CASSTRGQNTGELFF; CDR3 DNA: TGTGCCAGCAGCACGAGGGGGCAGAACACCGGGGAGCTGTTTTTT
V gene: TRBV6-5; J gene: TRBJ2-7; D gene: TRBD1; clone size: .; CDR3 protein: CANSYMGQGFYEQYF; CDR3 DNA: TGTGCCAACAGTTACATGGGACAGGGCTTCTACGAGCAGTACTTC
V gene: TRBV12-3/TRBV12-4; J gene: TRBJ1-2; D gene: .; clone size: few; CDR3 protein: CASTQGRGISYGYTF; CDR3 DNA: TGTGCCAGCACCCAGGGAAGGGGAATTAGCTATGGCTACACCTTC
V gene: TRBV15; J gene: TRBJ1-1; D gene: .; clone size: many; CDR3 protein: CATSRDRARPTGNTEAFF; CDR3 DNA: TGTGCCACCAGCAGGGACCGCGCCAGACCGACAGGAAACACTGAAGCTTTCTTT
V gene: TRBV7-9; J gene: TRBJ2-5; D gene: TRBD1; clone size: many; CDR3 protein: CASTGQGGQETQYF; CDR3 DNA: TGTGCCAGCACCGGACAGGGGGGGCAAGAGACCCAGTACTTC
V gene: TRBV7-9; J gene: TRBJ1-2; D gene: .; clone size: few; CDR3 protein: CASSLTGRRGIGGYTF; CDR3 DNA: TGTGCCAGCAGCTTAACGGGGAGGAGGGGGATAGGCGGCTACACCTTC
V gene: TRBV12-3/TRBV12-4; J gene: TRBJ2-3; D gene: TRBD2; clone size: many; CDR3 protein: CASSYEAGVTDTQYF; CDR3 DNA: TGTGCCAGCAGCTATGAAGCGGGGGTCACAGATACGCAGTATTTT
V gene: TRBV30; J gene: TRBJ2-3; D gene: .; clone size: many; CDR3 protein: CAWSTSADTQYF; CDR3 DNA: TGTGCCTGGAGTACCTCAGCAGATACGCAGTATTTT
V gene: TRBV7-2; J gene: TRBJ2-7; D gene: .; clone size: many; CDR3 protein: CASSLVSSEQYF; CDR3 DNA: TGTGCCAGCAGCTTGGTTTCCAGCGAGCAGTACTTC
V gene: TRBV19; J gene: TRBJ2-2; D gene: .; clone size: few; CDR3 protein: CASSIDRGGNPLNTGELFF; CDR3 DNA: TGTGCCAGTAGTATAGATCGTGGGGGAAATCCCCTGAACACCGGGGAGCTGTTTTTT
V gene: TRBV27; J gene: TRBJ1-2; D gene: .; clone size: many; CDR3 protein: CASSLSPRSLYGYTF; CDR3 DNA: TGTGCCAGCAGTTTGTCTCCCAGAAGTCTCTATGGCTACACCTTC
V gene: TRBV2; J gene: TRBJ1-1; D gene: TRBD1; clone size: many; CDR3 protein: CARVGTGLPEAFF; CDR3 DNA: TGTGCCAGGGTCGGGACAGGCCTCCCCGAAGCTTTCTTT
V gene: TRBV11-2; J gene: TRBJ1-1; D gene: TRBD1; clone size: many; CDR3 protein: CASSSQGAGAQEAFF; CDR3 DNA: TGTGCCAGCAGCTCTCAGGGGGCTGGGGCACAAGAAGCTTTCTTT
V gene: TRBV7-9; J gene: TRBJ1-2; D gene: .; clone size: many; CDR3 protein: CASSSSTDGGYTF; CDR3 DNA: TGTGCCAGCAGCTCCTCTACAGATGGTGGCTACACCTTC
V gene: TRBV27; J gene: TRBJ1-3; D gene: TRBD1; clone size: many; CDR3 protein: CASSLTGAFGNTIYF; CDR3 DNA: TGTGCCAGCAGTCTGACAGGGGCTTTTGGAAACACCATATATTTT
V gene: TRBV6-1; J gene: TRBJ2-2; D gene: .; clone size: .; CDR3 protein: CASSPQGPGTGELFF; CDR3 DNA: TGTGCCAGCAGCCCCCAGGGACCGGGCACCGGGGAGCTGTTTTTT
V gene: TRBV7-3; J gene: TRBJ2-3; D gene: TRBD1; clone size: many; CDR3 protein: CASSPGEGGTTDTQYF; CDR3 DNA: TGTGCCAGCAGCCCAGGGGAAGGGGGCACCACAGATACGCAGTATTTT
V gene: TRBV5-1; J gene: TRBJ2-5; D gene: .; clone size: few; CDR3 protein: CASSGGRNQETQYF; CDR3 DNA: TGCGCCAGCAGCGGAGGGAGGAACCAAGAGACCCAGTACTTC
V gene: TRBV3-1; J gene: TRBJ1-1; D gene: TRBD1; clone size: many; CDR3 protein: CASSLGQGFAEAFF; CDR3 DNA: TGTGCCAGCAGCTTGGGACAGGGGTTTGCTGAAGCTTTCTTT
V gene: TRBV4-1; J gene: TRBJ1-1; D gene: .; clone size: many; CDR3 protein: CASSQEGTGRTEAFF; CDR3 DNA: TGCGCCAGCAGCCAAGAGGGGACGGGAAGAACTGAAGCTTTCTTT
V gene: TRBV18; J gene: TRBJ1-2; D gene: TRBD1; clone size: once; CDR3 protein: CASSSESTGGVYGYTF; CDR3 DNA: TGTGCCAGCTCATCGGAATCGACAGGGGGCGTCTATGGCTACACCTTC
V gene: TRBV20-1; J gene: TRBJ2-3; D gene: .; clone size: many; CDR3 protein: CSAGGIRTDTQYF; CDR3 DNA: TGCAGTGCTGGGGGGATCCGCACAGATACGCAGTATTTT
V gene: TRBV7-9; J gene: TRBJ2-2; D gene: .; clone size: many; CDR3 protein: CASSLDWGASNTGELFF; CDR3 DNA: TGTGCCAGCAGCTTAGATTGGGGGGCGTCAAACACCGGGGAGCTGTTTTTT
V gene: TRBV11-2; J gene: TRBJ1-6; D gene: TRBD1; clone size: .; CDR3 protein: CASSFRDSSSPLHF; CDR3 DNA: TGTGCCAGCAGCTTTAGGGACAGTTCTTCACCCCTCCACTTT
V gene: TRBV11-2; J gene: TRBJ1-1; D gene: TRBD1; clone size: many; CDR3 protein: CASSPTGTVYSMNTEAFF; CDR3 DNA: TGTGCCAGCAGCCCGACCGGGACAGTTTACTCCATGAACACTGAAGCTTTCTTT
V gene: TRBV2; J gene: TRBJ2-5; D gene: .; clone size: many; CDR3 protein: CASSEVHNHQETQYF; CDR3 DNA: TGTGCCAGCAGTGAAGTACATAACCACCAAGAGACCCAGTACTTC
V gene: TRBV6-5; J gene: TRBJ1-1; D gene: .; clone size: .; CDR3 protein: CASSYVQGGGTEAFF; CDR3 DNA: TGTGCCAGCAGTTACGTACAGGGCGGAGGTACTGAAGCTTTCTTT
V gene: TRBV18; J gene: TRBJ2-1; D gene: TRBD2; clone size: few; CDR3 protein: CASSPPLAGGIYNEQFF; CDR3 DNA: TGTGCCAGCTCACCACCGCTAGCGGGGGGGATTTACAATGAGCAGTTCTTC
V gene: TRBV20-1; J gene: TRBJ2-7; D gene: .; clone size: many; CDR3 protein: CSAQPGSSYEQYF; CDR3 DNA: TGCAGTGCCCAACCGGGAAGCTCCTACGAGCAGTACTTC
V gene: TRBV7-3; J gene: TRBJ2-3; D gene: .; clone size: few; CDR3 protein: CASSEGQATDTQYF; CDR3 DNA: TGTGCCAGCAGCGAAGGCCAGGCGACAGATACGCAGTATTTT